This T cell receptor beta chain was identified in a study of T cell responses to AZD1222 COVID-19 vaccine. The CDR3 loop spans 14 amino acids. Trimming shortened V by 3 bases and J by 3 bases, and 10 bases separated the two germline ends. Germline V lookup: CDR1 SGDLS, CDR2 YYNGEE. Assay used: immunoSEQ multiplex PCR; TCRdb lists only in-frame clones, some missing. In the table there are 130,000 to 150,000 clones, about nine tenths of which are singletons. This receptor was identified in an adult in good health. Sequenced here: peripheral blood, sampled on day 0 of AZD1222 vaccination. The chain has TRBV9 and TRBJ2-1, with unresolved D. CDR3 in DNA: TGTGCCAGCAGCGCAGGAAGAAACTACAATGAGCAGTTCTTC. It is translated as CASSAGRNYNEQFF.